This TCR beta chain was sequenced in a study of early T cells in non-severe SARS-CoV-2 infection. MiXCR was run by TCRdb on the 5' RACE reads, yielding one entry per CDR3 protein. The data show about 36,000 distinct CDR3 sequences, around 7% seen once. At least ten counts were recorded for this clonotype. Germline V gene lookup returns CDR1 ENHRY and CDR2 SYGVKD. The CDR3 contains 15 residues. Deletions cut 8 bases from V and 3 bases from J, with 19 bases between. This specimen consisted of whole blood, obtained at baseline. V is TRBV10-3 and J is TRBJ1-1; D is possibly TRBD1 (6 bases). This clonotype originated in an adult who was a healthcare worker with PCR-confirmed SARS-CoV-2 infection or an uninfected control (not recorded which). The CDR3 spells CAIQEGQTKDTEAFF. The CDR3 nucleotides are TGTGCCATCCAAGAAGGACAGACCAAAGACACTGAAGCTTTCTTT.